These 25 T cell receptor beta chains were all obtained from the same sample, sequenced in a study of T-cell reconstitution after alpha-beta-depleted transplantation in children. Unique molecular identifiers were incorporated into the prepared TCRbeta library. TCRdb reanalysed the PCR reads using MiXCR and keeps one entry per CDR3 protein. The sample yields a few hundred thousand distinct CDR3 sequences, about 24% seen once. This material consisted of PBMCs, mostly from graft donor cells, taken 360 days after TCRalphabeta/CD19-depleted stem cell transplant. The receptors here all came from a female patient aged 2-9 years who had a stem cell transplant for congenital amegakaryocytic thrombocytopenia, so the T cells may come from the graft donor.

The V and J genes are TRBV6-1 and TRBJ1-2; D perhaps matches TRBD1 (5 bases). CDR3 length: 17 residues. The V end was cut by 6 bases, the J end by 1 base, with 21 bases between. Germline CDR1 is MNHNS and CDR2 is SASEGT. CDR3 DNA sequence: TGTGCCAGCAGGCGTCGCGGGGGGATATATCGTAACTATGGCTACACCTTC. Its protein product is CASRRRGGIYRNYGYTF.

The chain has TRBV20-1 and TRBJ2-7; D gene ambiguous. CDR3 length: 10 residues. Germline CDR1 DFQATT, CDR2 SNEGSKA (reference sequence). The CDR3 DNA reads TGCAGCGTTTCGAGGAACGAGCAGTACTTC. It specifies CSVSRNEQYF.

V and J are TRBV7-2 and TRBJ2-1, with 8 bases matching TRBD2. In germline, CDR1 is SGHTA, CDR2 FQGNSA. The CDR3 has 15 amino acids. J lost 4 bases, V lost 6 bases, and 8 bases had no gene match. The DNA of the CDR3 is TGTGCCAGCAGGCCGGGACTAGAATATTACAATGAGCAGTTCTTC. It translates to CASRPGLEYYNEQFF.

The rearrangement joins TRBV7-9 to TRBJ2-3, with TRBD2 identical over 11 bases. The CDR3 has 16 residues. CDR1 is SEHNR, CDR2 FQNEAQ, per germline (reference sequence). The V segment lost 5 bases and the J segment 5 bases; nucleotides outside the gene matches: 9. CDR3 residues: CASSQGLADPRDTQYF. The DNA of the CDR3 is TGTGCCAGCAGCCAGGGACTAGCGGATCCAAGAGATACGCAGTATTTT.

This clonotype was seen a handful of times. The rearrangement uses TRBV4-1 and TRBJ1-1; a possible D gene is TRBD1 (6 bases). V lost 7 bases and J lost 0, with 12 bases in between. CDR1 is MGHRA, CDR2 YSYEKL, per germline. The CDR3 is made up of 14 amino acids. The CDR3 protein is CASTAGQMNTEAFF. In DNA form, the CDR3 reads TGCGCCAGCACCGCGGGACAAATGAACACTGAAGCTTTCTTT.

This chain joins TRBV5-1 and TRBJ2-3; no firm D call. Germline-derived CDR1 and CDR2 are SGHRS and YFSETQ. The CDR3 sequence is 11 residues long. Trimming stripped 2 bases from V and 5 bases from J, with 3 bases between. The CDR3 nucleotides read TGCGCCAGCAGCTTTAGAGATACGCAGTATTTT. This sequence encodes CASSFRDTQYF.

This chain uses TRBV18 with TRBJ2-7; TRBD1 aligns across 7 bases. The germline CDR1 and CDR2 sequences are KGHSH and LQKENI. The CDR3 runs to 15 residues. Losses at the gene ends were 5 bases for V and 6 bases for J; bases not matched to a gene: 13. The CDR3 DNA sequence: TGTGCCAGCTCAGATTCCCGGACAGGAAGGTTCGAGCAGTACTTC. This translates into CASSDSRTGRFEQYF.

This chain uses TRBV5-5 with TRBJ1-4; no reliable D call. Trimming pared 3 bases from V and 4 bases from J, leaving 7 bases between. This CDR3 has 13 residues. CDR1 and CDR2 from the germline V gene are SGHKS and YYEKEE (reference sequence). CDR3 amino acids: CASSSQNNEKLFF. The CDR3 DNA follows: TGTGCCAGCAGCTCCCAAAATAATGAAAAACTGTTTTTT.

The genes are TRBV6-1 and TRBJ2-2; D ambiguous. The CDR3 loop spans 14 amino acids. V lost 4 bases and J lost 8, with 14 bases in between. The germline V gene has CDR1 MNHNS and CDR2 SASEGT. This chain's CDR3 is CASSAIEVRGELFF. DNA of the CDR3: TGTGCCAGCAGTGCTATAGAGGTCAGAGGGGAGCTGTTTTTT.

This clonotype was observed a few times. V and J are TRBV18 and TRBJ1-5; D call uncertain. Germline V CDR1 and CDR2: KGHSH, LQKENI. This CDR3 comprises 15 residues. V shed 2 bases and J shed 3 bases, with 11 bases lying between them. The CDR3 nucleotides are TGTGCCAGCTCACCAGGGTCGGCTACCAATCAGCCCCAGCATTTT. It translates to CASSPGSATNQPQHF.

This clonotype was recorded many times. V and J are TRBV2 and TRBJ2-1; a possible D gene is TRBD1 (5 bases). Germline values: CDR1 SNHLY, CDR2 FYNNEI. The CDR3 is 13 amino acids. The V end was cut by 5 bases, the J end by 8 bases, with 13 bases between. The CDR3 sequence is CASSSGPGYEQFF. For the CDR3, the DNA is TGTGCCAGCAGTTCCGGCCCAGGGTATGAGCAGTTCTTC.

The chain links TRBV12-3 or TRBV12-4 to TRBJ1-2; no clear D gene. The CDR3 is 14 amino acids. Trimming shortened V by 2 bases and J by 2 bases, and 9 bases separated the two germline ends. Written as DNA, the CDR3 is TGTGCCAGCAGTTTATCCAGAGTAAACTATGGCTACACCTTC. This translates into CASSLSRVNYGYTF.

This clonotype was observed a handful of times. The chain employs TRBV7-2 and TRBJ2-5; D remains ambiguous. This CDR3 has 15 amino acids. The germline V and J ends were trimmed by 5 bases and 5 bases, with 18 bases remaining between them. CDR1 and CDR2 (germline): SGHTA, FQGNSA. The DNA of the CDR3 is TGTGCCAGCAGCCTCAATCTAGGGCTCCGGGAGACCCAGTACTTC. It translates to CASSLNLGLRETQYF.

The chain is built from TRBV9 and TRBJ2-3, with 8 bases lining up with TRBD2. V lost 0 bases, J lost 5 bases, and 2 bases stayed unmatched. The length of the CDR3 is 14 residues. From germline, CDR1 is SGDLS and CDR2 YYNGEE. The CDR3 DNA reads as TGTGCCAGCAGCGTAGAAACTAGCGGAGATACGCAGTATTTT. Its protein is CASSVETSGDTQYF.

The chain is built from TRBV4-3 and TRBJ2-1; 8 bases fit TRBD1. With 3 bases clipped from V and 13 bases from J, the junction kept 11 bases outside the gene matches. The CDR3 consists of 14 residues. CDR1 and CDR2 from the germline V gene are LGHNA and YSLEER. Here the CDR3 DNA reads TGCGCCAGCAGCCATCCGGGACAGGTCTGGTTCCAGTTCTTC. This gives the protein CASSHPGQVWFQFF.

This clonotype was counted only a few times. V usage is TRBV4-1 and J usage is TRBJ2-7, with TRBD2 identical over 9 bases. Germline lookup yields CDR1 MGHRA and CDR2 YSYEKL. This CDR3 spans 15 amino acids. With V trimmed by 4 bases and J by 6 bases, 10 bases remained unmatched. This CDR3 is CASSPWPSGTGEQYF. The CDR3 DNA is TGCGCCAGCAGCCCTTGGCCTAGCGGGACCGGCGAGCAGTACTTC.

This clonotype showed up just a few times. The chain carries TRBV5-5 and TRBJ1-6; possibly TRBD1 for D (6 bases). Germline values: CDR1 SGHKS, CDR2 YYEKEE (reference sequence). V was pared by 0 bases and J by 4 bases, with 14 bases between. The CDR3 loop spans 17 amino acids. DNA of the CDR3: TGTGCCAGCAGCTTGGTTGCGGGGGCCAGGTATAATTCACCCCTCCACTTT. Amino acids: CASSLVAGARYNSPLHF. Filled out from reference TRBV5-5 and TRBJ1-6, the complete variable domain reads DAGVTQSPTHLIKTRGQQVTLRCSPISGHKSVSWYQQVLGQGPQFIFQYYEKEERGRGNFPDRFSARQFPNYSSELNVNALLLGDSALYLCASSLVAGARYNSPLHFGNGTRLTVT.

This clonotype has just a few counts. This chain joins TRBV12-3 or TRBV12-4 and TRBJ1-5; possibly TRBD1 for D (5 bases). The length of the CDR3 is 16 residues. The V gene lost 6 bases and the J gene lost 0 bases, with 15 bases spanning the gap. The CDR3 spells CASSSRTHSSNQPQHF. The CDR3 nucleotides read TGTGCCAGCAGCTCTAGGACACACTCTAGCAATCAGCCCCAGCATTTT.

V usage is TRBV4-1 and J usage is TRBJ2-3; a possible D gene is TRBD1 (5 bases). Per the germline V gene, CDR1 is MGHRA and CDR2 is YSYEKL. This CDR3 contains 16 residues. V lost 3 bases and J lost 1, with 14 bases in between. The chain's CDR3 is CASSQRTDTRTDTQYF. The CDR3 DNA reads TGCGCCAGCAGCCAGCGTACGGACACCCGCACAGATACGCAGTATTTT.

V is TRBV15 and J is TRBJ2-3; D gene unclear. The CDR3 is 15 amino acids. The ends were cut back, 0 bases at V and 5 bases at J, with 12 bases in the middle. Per the germline V gene, CDR1 is LNHNV and CDR2 is YYDKDF (reference sequence). The CDR3: CATSRDPPPLDTQYF. DNA of the CDR3: TGTGCCACCAGCAGAGACCCCCCACCTTTAGATACGCAGTATTTT.

In its sample, this clonotype was seen a few times. The chain carries TRBV20-1 and TRBJ2-7, with 8 bases that match TRBD1. The V segment lost 2 bases and the J segment 2 bases; nucleotides outside the gene matches: 5. Germline-derived CDR1 and CDR2 are DFQATT and SNEGSKA (reference sequence). The length of the CDR3 is 14 residues. For the CDR3, the DNA is TGCAGTGCTAGATCGGGACAGGCGACCTACGAGCAGTACTTC. Its translation: CSARSGQATYEQYF.

This clonotype was observed a few times. The chain joins TRBV27 to TRBJ2-5; D not resolved. Trimming pared 0 bases from V and 7 bases from J, leaving 15 bases between. In germline, CDR1 is MNHEY, CDR2 SMNVEV (reference sequence). The CDR3 loop spans 15 amino acids. CDR3 bases: TGTGCCAGCAGTTTATCGTATCTCCTTAGAAGGACCCAGTACTTC. Translated: CASSLSYLLRRTQYF.

The chain is built from TRBV25-1 and TRBJ2-3, with D hard to call. Germline V gene data show CDR1 as MGHDK and CDR2 as SYGVNS. The CDR3 runs to 10 residues. V shed 8 bases and J shed 4 bases, with 4 bases lying between them. The CDR3 nucleotides are TGTGCCAGCCTCTCAGATACGCAGTATTTT. This sequence encodes CASLSDTQYF.

This clonotype was recorded a few times. The chain joins TRBV20-1 to TRBJ2-3, with TRBD2 matching over 9 bases. This CDR3 contains 15 residues. Germline V lookup: CDR1 DFQATT, CDR2 SNEGSKA (reference sequence). J gave up 2 bases and V 6 bases, and 9 bases lay outside the gene matches. The CDR3 DNA is TGCAGTGCAACGACTAGCGGCTTAACCACAGATACGCAGTATTTT. Encoded protein: CSATTSGLTTDTQYF.

This chain links TRBV6-2 or TRBV6-3 with TRBJ2-7; D unclear. The CDR3 runs to 13 residues. The germline V gene encodes CDR1 MNHEY and CDR2 SVGEGT. V lost 11 bases, J lost 0 bases, and 14 bases lay in between. The CDR3, as DNA: TGTGCCGGCTTGACGGAAGGCTCCTACGAGCAGTACTTC. Protein product: CAGLTEGSYEQYF.